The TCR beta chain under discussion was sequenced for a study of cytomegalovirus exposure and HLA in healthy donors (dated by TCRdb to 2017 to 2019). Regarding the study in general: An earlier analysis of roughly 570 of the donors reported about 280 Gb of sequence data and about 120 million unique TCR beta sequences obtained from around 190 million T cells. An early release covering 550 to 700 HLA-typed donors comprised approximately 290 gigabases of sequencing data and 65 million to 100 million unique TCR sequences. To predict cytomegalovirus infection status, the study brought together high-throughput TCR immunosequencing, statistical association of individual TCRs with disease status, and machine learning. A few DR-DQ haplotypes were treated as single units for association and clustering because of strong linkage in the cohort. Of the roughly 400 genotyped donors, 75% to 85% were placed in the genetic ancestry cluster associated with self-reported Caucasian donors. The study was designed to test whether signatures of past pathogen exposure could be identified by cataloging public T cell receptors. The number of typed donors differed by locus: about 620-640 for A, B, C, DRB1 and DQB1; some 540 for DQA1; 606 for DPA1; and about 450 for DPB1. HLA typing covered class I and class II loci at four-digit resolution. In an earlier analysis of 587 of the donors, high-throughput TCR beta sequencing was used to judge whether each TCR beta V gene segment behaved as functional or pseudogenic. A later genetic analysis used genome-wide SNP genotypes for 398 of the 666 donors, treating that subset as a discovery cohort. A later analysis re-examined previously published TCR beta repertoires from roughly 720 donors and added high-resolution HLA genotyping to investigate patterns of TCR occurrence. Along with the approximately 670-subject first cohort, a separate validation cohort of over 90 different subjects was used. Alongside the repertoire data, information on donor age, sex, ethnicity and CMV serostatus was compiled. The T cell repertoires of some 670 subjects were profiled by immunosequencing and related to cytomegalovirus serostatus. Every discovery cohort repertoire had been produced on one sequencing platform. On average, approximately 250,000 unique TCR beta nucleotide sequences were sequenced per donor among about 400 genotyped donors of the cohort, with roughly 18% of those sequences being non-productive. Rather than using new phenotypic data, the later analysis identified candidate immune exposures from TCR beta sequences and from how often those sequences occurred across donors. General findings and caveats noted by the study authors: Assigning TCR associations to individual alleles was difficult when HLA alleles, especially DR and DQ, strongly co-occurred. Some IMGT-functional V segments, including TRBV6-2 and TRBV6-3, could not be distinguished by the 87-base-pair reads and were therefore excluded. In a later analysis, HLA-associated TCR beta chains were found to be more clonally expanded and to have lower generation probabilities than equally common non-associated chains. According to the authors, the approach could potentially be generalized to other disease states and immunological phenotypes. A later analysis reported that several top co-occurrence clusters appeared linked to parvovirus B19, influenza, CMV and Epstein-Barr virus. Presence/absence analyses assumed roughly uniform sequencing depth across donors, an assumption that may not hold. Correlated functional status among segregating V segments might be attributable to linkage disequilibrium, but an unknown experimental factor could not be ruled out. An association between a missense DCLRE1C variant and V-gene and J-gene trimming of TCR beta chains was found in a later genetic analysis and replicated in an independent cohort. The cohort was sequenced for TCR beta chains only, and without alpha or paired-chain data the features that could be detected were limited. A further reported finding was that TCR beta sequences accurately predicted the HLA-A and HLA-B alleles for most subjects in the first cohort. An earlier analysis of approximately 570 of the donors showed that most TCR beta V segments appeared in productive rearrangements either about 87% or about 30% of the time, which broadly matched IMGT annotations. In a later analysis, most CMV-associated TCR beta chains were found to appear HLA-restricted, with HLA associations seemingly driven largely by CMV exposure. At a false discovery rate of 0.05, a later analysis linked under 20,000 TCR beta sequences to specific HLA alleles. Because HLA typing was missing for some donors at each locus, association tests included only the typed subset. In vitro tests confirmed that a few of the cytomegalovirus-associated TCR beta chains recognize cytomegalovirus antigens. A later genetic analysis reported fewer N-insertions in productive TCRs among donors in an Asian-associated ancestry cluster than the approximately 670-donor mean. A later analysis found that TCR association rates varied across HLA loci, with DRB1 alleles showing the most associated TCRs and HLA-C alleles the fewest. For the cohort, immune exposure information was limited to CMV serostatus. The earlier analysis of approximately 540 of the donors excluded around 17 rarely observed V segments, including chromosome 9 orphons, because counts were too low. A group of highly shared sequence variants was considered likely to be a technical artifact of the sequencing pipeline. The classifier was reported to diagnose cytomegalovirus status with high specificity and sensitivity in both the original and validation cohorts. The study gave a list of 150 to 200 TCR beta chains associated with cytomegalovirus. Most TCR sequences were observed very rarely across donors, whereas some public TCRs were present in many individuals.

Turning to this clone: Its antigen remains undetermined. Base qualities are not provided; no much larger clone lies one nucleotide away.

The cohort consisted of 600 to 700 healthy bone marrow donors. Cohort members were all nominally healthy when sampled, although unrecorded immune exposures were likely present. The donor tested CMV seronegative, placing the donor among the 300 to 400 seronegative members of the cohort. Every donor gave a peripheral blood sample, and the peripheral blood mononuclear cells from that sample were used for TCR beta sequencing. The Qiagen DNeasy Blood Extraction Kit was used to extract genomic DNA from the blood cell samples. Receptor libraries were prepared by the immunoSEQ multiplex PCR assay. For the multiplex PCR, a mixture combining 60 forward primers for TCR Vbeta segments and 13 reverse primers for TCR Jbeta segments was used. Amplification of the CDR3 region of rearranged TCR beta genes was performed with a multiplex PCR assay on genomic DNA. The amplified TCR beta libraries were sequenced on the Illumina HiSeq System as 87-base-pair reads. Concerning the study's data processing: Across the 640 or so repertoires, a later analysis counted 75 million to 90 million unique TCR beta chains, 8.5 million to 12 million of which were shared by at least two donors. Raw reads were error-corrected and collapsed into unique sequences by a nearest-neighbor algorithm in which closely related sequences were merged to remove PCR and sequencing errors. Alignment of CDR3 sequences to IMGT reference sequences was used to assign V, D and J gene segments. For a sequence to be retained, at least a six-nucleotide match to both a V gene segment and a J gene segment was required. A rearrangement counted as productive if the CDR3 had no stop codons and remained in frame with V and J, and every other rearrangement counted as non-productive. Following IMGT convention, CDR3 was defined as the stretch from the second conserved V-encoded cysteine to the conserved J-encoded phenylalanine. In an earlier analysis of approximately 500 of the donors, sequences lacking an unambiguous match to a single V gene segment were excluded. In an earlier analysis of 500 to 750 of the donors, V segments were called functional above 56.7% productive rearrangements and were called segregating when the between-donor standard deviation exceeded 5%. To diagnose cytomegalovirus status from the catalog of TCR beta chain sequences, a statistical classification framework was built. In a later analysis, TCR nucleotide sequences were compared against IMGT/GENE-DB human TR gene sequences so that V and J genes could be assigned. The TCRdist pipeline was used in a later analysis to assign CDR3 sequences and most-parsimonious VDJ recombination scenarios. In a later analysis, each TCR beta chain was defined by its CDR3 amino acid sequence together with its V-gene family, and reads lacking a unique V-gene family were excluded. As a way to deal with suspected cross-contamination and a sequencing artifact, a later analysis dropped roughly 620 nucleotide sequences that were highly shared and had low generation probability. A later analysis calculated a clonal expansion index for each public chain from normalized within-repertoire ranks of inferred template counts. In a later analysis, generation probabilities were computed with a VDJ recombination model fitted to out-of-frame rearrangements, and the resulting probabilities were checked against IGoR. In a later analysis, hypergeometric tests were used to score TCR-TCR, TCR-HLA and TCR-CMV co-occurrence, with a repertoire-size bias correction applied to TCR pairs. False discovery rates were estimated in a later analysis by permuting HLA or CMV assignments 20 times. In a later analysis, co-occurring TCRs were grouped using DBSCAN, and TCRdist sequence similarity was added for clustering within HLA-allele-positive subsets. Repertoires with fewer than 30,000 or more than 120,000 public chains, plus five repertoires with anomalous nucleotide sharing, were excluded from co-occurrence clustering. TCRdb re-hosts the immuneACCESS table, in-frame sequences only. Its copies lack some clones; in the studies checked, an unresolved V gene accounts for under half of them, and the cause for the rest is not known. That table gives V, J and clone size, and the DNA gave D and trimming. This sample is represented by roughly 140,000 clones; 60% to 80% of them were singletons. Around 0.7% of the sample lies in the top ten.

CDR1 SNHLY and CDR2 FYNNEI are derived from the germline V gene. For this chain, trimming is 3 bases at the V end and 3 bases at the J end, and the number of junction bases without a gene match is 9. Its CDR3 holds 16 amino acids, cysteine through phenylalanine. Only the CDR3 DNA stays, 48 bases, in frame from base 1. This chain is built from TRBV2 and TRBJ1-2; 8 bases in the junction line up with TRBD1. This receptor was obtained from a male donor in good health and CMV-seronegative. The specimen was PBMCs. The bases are TGTGCCAGCAGTGAGGCAGGGGGCATGTTGGACTATGGCTACACCTTC. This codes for CASSEAGGMLDYGYTF.